A single sample is the source of the 17 T cell receptor beta chains below, sequenced in a study of blood T cell repertoires in COVID-19 (TCRdb year 2020). The library was obtained by the immunoSEQ multiplex PCR assay. Imported from immuneACCESS, the table was reduced by TCRdb to in-frame sequences with V and J called. These copies leave out some clones; in studies compared against another copy, an unresolved V gene accounts for under half, and the cause of the remainder is not known. Recorded for this sample are around 170,000 clones; about 88% of them occurred a single time. The ten biggest clones cover less than 2% of the sample. The sequenced sample consisted of peripheral blood. The receptor set was obtained from a man aged 18-30 years who had recovered from COVID-19.

This chain uses TRBV5-5 with TRBJ2-7, with D perhaps matching TRBD1 (5 bases). CDR1 and CDR2 from the germline V gene are SGHKS and YYEKEE (reference sequence). CDR3 length: 15 amino acids. V lost 4 bases and J lost 2, with 16 bases in between. The DNA of the CDR3 is TGTGCCAGCAGCCTCACCCGAGACAGTCCCTACGAGCAGTACTTC. It yields the protein CASSLTRDSPYEQYF.

This rearrangement joins TRBV7-9 to TRBJ1-2, with D perhaps TRBD1 (6 bases). Trimming removed 4 bases at V and 6 bases at J, with 15 bases between. This CDR3 is 14 amino acids long. Germline assignment: CDR1 SEHNR and CDR2 FQNEAQ (reference sequence). CDR3 sequence: CASSSQGRGDGYTF. CDR3 nucleotide sequence: TGTGCCAGCAGCTCTCAGGGGAGGGGGGATGGCTACACCTTC.

The chain joins TRBV3-1 (or the pseudogene TRBV3-2) to TRBJ1-2, with D possibly being TRBD1 (5 bases). Germline-derived CDR1 and CDR2 are LGHDT and YNNKEL (reference sequence). Deletions cut 1 base from V and 5 bases from J, with 14 bases between. The CDR3 extends over 15 amino acids. The CDR3 loop reads CASSQVSGGNYGYTF. The CDR3 nucleotides are TGTGCCAGCAGCCAAGTATCGGGGGGTAATTATGGCTACACCTTC.

This chain links TRBV4-2 with TRBJ2-7; 12 positions agree with TRBD2. Germline CDR1 and CDR2: LGHNA and YNFKEQ. The CDR3 runs to 18 residues. The V and J ends lost 4 bases and 5 bases, in that order; junction bases with no gene match: 15. CDR3 sequence reads: CASSPGTSGSLGRNEQYF. CDR3 DNA: TGTGCCAGCAGCCCTGGGACTAGCGGGTCCCTCGGGCGTAACGAGCAGTACTTC.

This clone was seen just once. This CDR3 reads CASSVATGSMGEQYF. CDR3 nucleotides: TGTGCCAGCAGCGTAGCTACAGGGTCCATGGGGGAGCAGTACTTC. This rearrangement joins TRBV9 to TRBJ2-7, with D possibly matching TRBD1 (6 bases). The germline V and J ends were trimmed by 0 bases and 7 bases, with 17 bases remaining between them. The CDR3 spans 15 residues. In germline, CDR1 is SGDLS, CDR2 YYNGEE.

Points on this clone: The same CDR3 also results from other DNA sequences found in this sample. The rearrangement links TRBV12-3 or TRBV12-4 to TRBJ2-2; D is perhaps TRBD2 (5 bases). The CDR3 sequence is 13 residues long. Trimming cost V 4 bases and J 4 bases, with 7 bases left between them. CDR3: CASSSRGTGELFF. CDR3 coding DNA: TGTGCCAGCAGTTCCCGGGGCACCGGGGAGCTGTTTTTT.

The genes are TRBV13 and TRBJ1-3, with 9 bases aligning to TRBD1. Losses at the gene ends were 1 base for V and 8 bases for J; bases not matched to a gene: 12. Germline CDR1 reads PRHDT; CDR2 reads FYEKMQ (reference sequence). This CDR3 contains 17 residues. The CDR3 loop reads CASSLARQGVSADTIYF. As DNA, the CDR3 is TGTGCCAGCAGCTTAGCGCGACAGGGGGTCTCTGCGGACACCATATATTTT.

The chain links TRBV19 to TRBJ1-5; D not certain. The CDR3 extends over 14 amino acids. The germline V and J ends were trimmed by 5 bases and 11 bases, with 19 bases remaining between them. Germline V gene lookup returns CDR1 LNHDA and CDR2 SQIVND (reference sequence). CDR3 in DNA: TGTGCCAGTAGTCCCCTCTTCCGACGGCAGGCCCAGCATTTT. Its translation is CASSPLFRRQAQHF.

This clone showed up just once. V gene TRBV3-1 (or the pseudogene TRBV3-2) combines with J gene TRBJ1-1; weak D call: TRBD1 (5 bases). V lost 0 bases and J 2 bases, leaving 10 bases between the germline ends. Germline V gene data show CDR1 as LGHDT and CDR2 as YNNKEL (reference sequence). The CDR3 runs 15 residues. Here the CDR3 reads CASSQELRANTEAFF. The CDR3 nucleotides read TGTGCCAGCAGCCAAGAGCTCAGGGCAAACACTGAAGCTTTCTTT.

The chain links TRBV11-3 to TRBJ2-1, with 9 bases fitting TRBD1. From germline, CDR1 is SGHNT and CDR2 YENEEA. The CDR3 runs 16 residues. V trimming: 5 bases; J trimming: 4 bases; junction bases outside the gene matches: 9. CDR3 region: CASSLGPGQGYNEQFF. CDR3 in DNA: TGTGCCAGCAGCCTCGGTCCGGGACAGGGATACAATGAGCAGTTCTTC.

V and J are TRBV5-1 and TRBJ1-2, with no clear D. Germline V gene data show CDR1 as SGHRS and CDR2 as YFSETQ. The CDR3 contains 14 residues. The ends were cut back, 0 bases at V and 4 bases at J, with 10 bases in the middle. This CDR3 reads CASSLEARLYGYTF. The CDR3 coding sequence is TGCGCCAGCAGCTTGGAGGCGAGGCTCTATGGCTACACCTTC.

The rearrangement links TRBV7-3 to TRBJ2-1, with D tentatively TRBD1 (5 bases). Germline CDR1 and CDR2: SGHTA and FQGTGA. With 1 base removed from V and 4 bases from J, the gap between germline ends came to 14 bases. The CDR3 extends over 16 amino acids. The CDR3 loop is CASSLMGLVGYNEQFF. The CDR3 DNA follows: TGTGCCAGCAGCTTAATGGGGCTTGTGGGATACAATGAGCAGTTCTTC. Looking up the rest from reference TRBV7-3 and TRBJ2-1 gives the full variable domain: GAGVSQTPSNKVTEKGKYVELRCDPISGHTALYWYRQSLGQGPEFLIYFQGTGAADDSGLPNDRFFAVRPEGSVSTLKIQRTERGDSAVYLCASSLMGLVGYNEQFFGPGTRLTVL.

The rearrangement uses TRBV2 and TRBJ2-5; TRBD2 matches at 15 bases. The germline CDR1 and CDR2 sequences are SNHLY and FYNNEI. The CDR3 consists of 16 residues. The ends lost 4 bases at V and 6 bases at J; junction bases unmatched: 6. CDR3 sequence reads: CASSGTSGRAGKTQYF. Here the CDR3 DNA reads TGTGCCAGCAGTGGGACTAGCGGGAGGGCCGGGAAGACCCAGTACTTC.

The chain joins TRBV20-1 to TRBJ2-5, with unresolved D. Trimming left V 8 bases short and J 7 bases short, with 14 bases between. The germline V gene has CDR1 DFQATT and CDR2 SNEGSKA (reference sequence). CDR3 size: 11 residues. The CDR3 reads CSSIGPGTQYF. The CDR3 DNA is TGCAGTTCCATCGGCCCAGGGACCCAGTACTTC.

This chain links TRBV19 with TRBJ2-7, with 11 bases matching TRBD1. The germline V gene has CDR1 LNHDA and CDR2 SQIVND (reference sequence). The CDR3 runs to 14 residues. The V gene end was trimmed by 6 bases and the J gene end by 1 base; junction bases not matched to a gene: 2. CDR3 protein: CASRGQGASYEQYF. The CDR3 DNA reads as TGTGCCAGTAGAGGACAGGGGGCATCCTACGAGCAGTACTTC.

The chain has TRBV20-1 and TRBJ2-7; D gene uncertain. Trimming took off 1 base at V and 9 bases at J, with 10 bases between the two ends. This CDR3 is 11 amino acids long. Germline CDR1 is DFQATT and CDR2 is SNEGSKA (reference sequence). The CDR3 sequence is CSARGSPLQYF. The DNA for the CDR3 is TGCAGTGCTAGAGGGAGCCCTCTGCAGTACTTC.

This chain uses TRBV11-2 with TRBJ1-4; 7 positions match TRBD1. Trimming removed 4 bases from V and 8 bases from J; junction bases left unmatched: 10. Germline V CDR1 and CDR2: SGHAT, FQNNGV. The CDR3 loop spans 15 amino acids. The CDR3 is CASSSRQGHGEKLFF. CDR3 sequence (DNA): TGTGCCAGCAGCTCGCGACAGGGTCATGGGGAAAAACTGTTTTTT. Using reference TRBV11-2 and TRBJ1-4 for the parts outside the CDR3, the full variable domain is EAGVAQSPRYKIIEKRQSVAFWCNPISGHATLYWYQQILGQGPKLLIQFQNNGVVDDSQLPKDRFSAERLKGVDSTLKIQPAKLEDSAVYLCASSSRQGHGEKLFFGSGTQLSVL.